This record looks at one T cell receptor beta chain sequence and its context. The data stem from a study of blood T cell repertoires in COVID-19. Study details: T cells, B-cell-depleted T cells, or PBMCs supplied cDNA or gDNA.

In the study's own analysis: Reference gene primers were amplified, and this amplification served to estimate nucleated cell counts. Some clones are missing from TCRdb's copy, which holds only in-frame ones; the method was immunoSEQ multiplex PCR. Clone size and V and J calls were adopted from that table, with D and trimming inferred from the DNA. The top ten clones hold roughly 7.2% of a sample with about 360,000 clones, approximately 86% of them seen once. The CDR3 is 14 amino acids. Germline V gene lookup returns CDR1 SNHLY and CDR2 FYNNEI. Trimming removed 4 bases from V and 4 bases from J, with 11 bases in between. Patients at the Seattle site were enrolled during active infection and followed longitudinally.

This sequence joins TRBV2 and TRBJ1-5; D gene unclear. The sequence was collected from an older woman with COVID-19, enrolled during active disease. Material: peripheral blood. CDR3 DNA sequence: TGTGCCAGCAGTGGTGGCAGGATGAATCAGCCCCAGCATTTT. It specifies CASSGGRMNQPQHF. The full variable domain, its missing parts supplied by reference TRBV2 and TRBJ1-5, is EPEVTQTPSHQVTQMGQEVILRCVPISNHLYFYWYRQILGQKVEFLVSFYNNEISEKSEIFDDQFSVERPDGSNFTLKIRSTKLEDSAMYFCASSGGRMNQPQHFGDGTRLSIL.